A single T cell receptor beta chain is shown here with its context. Among Cohort 3 donors, those recovered had two negative PCRs, clearance, or symptom resolution. Here immunoSEQ multiplex PCR was the method, and the copy in TCRdb shows in-frame clones only, minus some. The table has a few hundred thousand clones, approximately 90% seen once. V was clipped by 2 bases and J by 7 bases, with 9 bases between them. This CDR3 region has 14 residues. Germline V lookup: CDR1 SGHNT, CDR2 YENEEA. This entry comes from a study of blood T cell repertoires in COVID-19. The material sequenced was PBMCs or T cells enriched from blood (not recorded which). The V and J genes are TRBV11-3 and TRBJ1-6, with D perhaps matching TRBD1 (5 bases). The TCR comes from a woman aged 60 to 75 who had recovered from COVID-19. The CDR3 DNA follows: TGTGCCAGCAGCTTACAGGGAGGGAATTCACCCCTCCACTTT. Residues: CASSLQGGNSPLHF. Using reference TRBV11-3 and TRBJ1-6 for the parts outside the CDR3, the full variable domain is EAGVVQSPRYKIIEKKQPVAFWCNPISGHNTLYWYLQNLGQGPELLIRYENEEAVDDSQLPKDRFSAERLKGVDSTLKIQPAELGDSAVYLCASSLQGGNSPLHFGNGTRLTVT.